What follows are 26 T cell receptor beta chains derived from one specimen sequenced in a study of blood T cell repertoires in COVID-19. TCRdb's table, derived via immunoSEQ multiplex PCR, lists solely in-frame clones and lacks some. This table holds some 250,000 clones, over 75% found once. Sequencing was carried out using peripheral blood. The receptor set was obtained from a human donor in a cohort sampled during active COVID-19.

The genes are TRBV7-8 and TRBJ2-7; TRBD2 might be the D (7 bases). The CDR3 consists of 15 residues. V shed 5 bases and J shed 5 bases, with 19 bases lying between them. The germline gives CDR1 SGHVS, CDR2 FQNEAQ. CDR3 loop: CASSTLGGGRHEQYF. The CDR3 region has the DNA TGTGCCAGCAGCACCCTAGGGGGGGGGCGTCACGAGCAGTACTTC. Based on the CDR3 plus reference TRBV7-8 and TRBJ2-7, the full variable domain is GAGVSQSPRYKVAKRGQDVALRCDPISGHVSLFWYQQALGQGPEFLTYFQNEAQLDKSGLPSDRFFAERPEGSVSTLKIQRTQQEDSAVYLCASSTLGGGRHEQYFGPGTRLTVT.

The chain carries TRBV6-5 and TRBJ1-4; D remains ambiguous. Germline lookup yields CDR1 MNHEY and CDR2 SVGAGI. Trimming stripped 8 bases from V and 2 bases from J, with 12 bases between. The CDR3 spans 14 residues. The DNA of the CDR3 is TGTGCCAGCGTAGAGAGGGCGACTAATGAAAAACTGTTTTTT. Protein sequence: CASVERATNEKLFF.

The chain employs TRBV4-1 and TRBJ2-6; maybe TRBD1 (6 bases). Trimming took off 1 base at V and 0 bases at J, with 19 bases between the two ends. From germline, CDR1 is MGHRA and CDR2 YSYEKL. The length of the CDR3 is 20 residues. The chain's CDR3 is CASSQGLLQRGSSGANVLTF. DNA of the CDR3: TGCGCCAGCAGCCAAGGTTTGCTCCAAAGGGGGAGCTCTGGGGCCAACGTCCTGACTTTC.

This sequence joins TRBV18 and TRBJ2-7, with D tentatively TRBD2 (5 bases). Trimming removed 2 bases at V and 0 bases at J, with 17 bases between. CDR1 KGHSH and CDR2 LQKENI come from the germline V gene. The CDR3 has 17 amino acids. The CDR3 here is CASSPYPSIGGSYEQYF. DNA of the CDR3: TGTGCCAGCTCACCATACCCTTCCATCGGAGGCTCCTACGAGCAGTACTTC.

This rearrangement joins TRBV4-2 to TRBJ1-2; maybe TRBD1 (6 bases). The CDR3 covers 15 residues. Germline CDR1 is LGHNA and CDR2 is YNFKEQ. Deletions cut 4 bases from V and 3 bases from J, with 15 bases between. CDR3 amino acids: CASSPPDRTYYGYTF. In nucleotides, the CDR3 is TGTGCCAGCAGCCCCCCCGACAGGACTTACTATGGCTACACCTTC.

The chain uses TRBV28 and TRBJ1-6; possible D gene TRBD1, 5 bases. V gave up 3 bases and J gave up 5 bases, with 14 bases separating them. This CDR3 contains 16 residues. The germline V gene encodes CDR1 MDHEN and CDR2 SYDVKM. The CDR3 sequence: CASSLGRRANNSPLHF. The CDR3 DNA reads as TGTGCCAGCAGTTTGGGCCGCAGGGCCAATAATTCACCCCTCCACTTT.

The genes are TRBV9 and TRBJ1-1; 10 bases map to TRBD1. The V gene end was trimmed by 3 bases and the J gene end by 1 base; junction bases not matched to a gene: 9. The V gene's germline CDR1 is SGDLS and CDR2 YYNGEE. The CDR3 has 17 residues. The CDR3 protein is CASSARPGDRGNTEAFF. The CDR3 nucleotides are TGTGCCAGCAGCGCCCGGCCCGGGGACAGGGGGAACACTGAAGCTTTCTTT. Full variable domain (outside the CDR3, taken from reference TRBV9 and TRBJ1-1): DSGVTQTPKHLITATGQRVTLRCSPRSGDLSVYWYQQSLDQGLQFLIQYYNGEERAKGNILERFSAQQFPDLHSELNLSSLELGDSALYFCASSARPGDRGNTEAFFGQGTRLTVV.

The rearrangement joins TRBV9 to TRBJ2-7, with D maybe TRBD1 (5 bases). V was shortened by 3 bases and J by 4 bases, with 20 bases between the two germline ends. The length of the CDR3 is 16 residues. Germline CDR1 and CDR2: SGDLS and YYNGEE. As DNA, the CDR3 is TGTGCCAGCAGCGACGGGCGGACACCGGTTCCATACGAGCAGTACTTC. It is translated as CASSDGRTPVPYEQYF. Full variable domain (remainder filled in from reference TRBV9 and TRBJ2-7): DSGVTQTPKHLITATGQRVTLRCSPRSGDLSVYWYQQSLDQGLQFLIQYYNGEERAKGNILERFSAQQFPDLHSELNLSSLELGDSALYFCASSDGRTPVPYEQYFGPGTRLTVT.

The gene calls are TRBV15 and TRBJ2-6; D might be TRBD1 (5 bases). Trimming shortened V by 11 bases and J by 0 bases, and 17 bases separated the two germline ends. The CDR3 runs to 16 residues. Germline lookup yields CDR1 LNHNV and CDR2 YYDKDF (reference sequence). The chain's CDR3 is CAVTGTLSSGANVLTF. CDR3 bases: TGTGCCGTTACAGGCACCCTCAGCTCTGGGGCCAACGTCCTGACTTTC.

V and J are TRBV29-1 and TRBJ1-2; D call uncertain. Germline V CDR1 and CDR2: SQVTM, ANQGSEA. This CDR3 comprises 12 residues. V lost 6 bases, J lost 2 bases, and 10 bases lay in between. CDR3 sequence (DNA): TGCAGCGTCCTAATGCTAAACTATGGCTACACCTTC. Residues: CSVLMLNYGYTF.

The chain uses TRBV28 and TRBJ1-5; D is uncertain. The CDR3 has 14 residues. The V end lost 2 bases, the J end lost 1 base, and 6 bases lay between the germline ends. CDR1 and CDR2 from the germline V gene are MDHEN and SYDVKM. The CDR3 is CASSLIISNQPQHF. Written as DNA, the CDR3 is TGTGCCAGCAGTTTAATAATAAGCAATCAGCCCCAGCATTTT.

This clone was seen a handful of times. CDR3: CASSLALARRETQYF. In DNA form, the CDR3 reads TGTGCCAGCAGCTTGGCATTAGCGCGAAGGGAGACCCAGTACTTC. V gene TRBV5-6 combines with J gene TRBJ2-5; tentative D call: TRBD2 (5 bases). The CDR3 is made up of 15 amino acids. The germline CDR1 and CDR2 sequences are SGHDT and YYEEEE. V lost 0 bases and J lost 5, with 14 bases in between.

This chain connects TRBV19 to TRBJ1-1; TRBD1 is a possible D gene (6 bases). This CDR3 spans 13 amino acids. V was shortened by 11 bases and J by 4 bases, with 17 bases between the two germline ends. The germline V gene encodes CDR1 LNHDA and CDR2 SQIVND (reference sequence). CDR3 in DNA: TGTGCCTCTCGGGGCGGGGGCGTCACTGAAGCTTTCTTT. As protein: CASRGGGVTEAFF.

This chain joins TRBV9 and TRBJ1-3; TRBD1 matches at 7 bases. CDR3 size: 16 residues. In germline, CDR1 is SGDLS, CDR2 YYNGEE. V lost 0 bases to trimming and J lost 6 bases; unmatched junction nucleotides: 9. The CDR3 region is CASSVALQGTTNTIYF. The CDR3 DNA reads TGTGCCAGCAGCGTAGCCCTACAGGGGACGACAAACACCATATATTTT.

The rearrangement joins TRBV7-2 to TRBJ1-2; unclear D gene. This CDR3 has 13 residues. Trimming stripped 5 bases from V and 4 bases from J, with 11 bases between. Germline lookup yields CDR1 SGHTA and CDR2 FQGNSA. This chain's CDR3 is CASSPADRYGYTF. CDR3 DNA: TGTGCCAGCAGCCCCGCGGATCGCTATGGCTACACCTTC.

V and J are TRBV10-3 and TRBJ2-1; D gene unclear. Trimming stripped 7 bases from V and 3 bases from J, with 10 bases between. CDR3 length equals 13 residues. Per the germline V gene, CDR1 is ENHRY and CDR2 is SYGVKD. The CDR3 region has the DNA TGTGCCATCACCGATGGCAGCTACAATGAGCAGTTCTTC. Residues: CAITDGSYNEQFF.

This clone was seen at least ten times. The chain joins TRBV19 to TRBJ1-2; TRBD1 matches 7 bases. This CDR3 comprises 18 residues. CDR1 and CDR2 from the germline V gene are LNHDA and SQIVND (reference sequence). V lost 5 bases and J lost 4; bases outside the gene matches: 19. The CDR3 sequence: CASSFTFKPGQHIYGYTF. The DNA for the CDR3 is TGTGCCAGTAGTTTCACTTTTAAACCGGGACAGCACATCTATGGCTACACCTTC.

The rearrangement links TRBV6-6 to TRBJ1-1, with D unresolved. The CDR3 spans 14 residues. The V end was cut by 2 bases, the J end by 0 bases, with 7 bases between. Germline V gene data show CDR1 as MNHNY and CDR2 as SVGAGI (reference sequence). The CDR3 DNA follows: TGTGCCAGCAGTTACATGGAGATGAACACTGAAGCTTTCTTT. Translation: CASSYMEMNTEAFF.

The chain combines TRBV5-1 with TRBJ1-3, with D maybe TRBD1 (5 bases). CDR1 and CDR2 from the germline V gene are SGHRS and YFSETQ. Trimming took off 3 bases at V and 2 bases at J, with 18 bases between the two ends. The CDR3 runs 17 residues. DNA for the CDR3: TGCGCCAGCAGCTCGGGGGTCGGGGGTTTAGCTGGAAACACCATATATTTT. Translating it yields CASSSGVGGLAGNTIYF.

The chain recombines TRBV7-8 with TRBJ2-3; D not resolved. The germline V gene encodes CDR1 SGHVS and CDR2 FQNEAQ. V was trimmed by 1 base and J by 3 bases, leaving 8 bases between them. The length of the CDR3 is 14 residues. The CDR3 nucleotides are TGTGCCAGCAGCTTAGTTCCCGTGACAGATACGCAGTATTTT. Translation gives CASSLVPVTDTQYF. Supplemented by reference TRBV7-8 and TRBJ2-3, the full variable domain reads GAGVSQSPRYKVAKRGQDVALRCDPISGHVSLFWYQQALGQGPEFLTYFQNEAQLDKSGLPSDRFFAERPEGSVSTLKIQRTQQEDSAVYLCASSLVPVTDTQYFGPGTRLTVL.

The CDR3 DNA sequence: TGTGCCAGCAGCTCAAAGGACAGACTGACCTACGAGCAGTACTTC. It specifies CASSSKDRLTYEQYF. The rearrangement uses TRBV7-8 and TRBJ2-7; D is possibly TRBD1 (6 bases). The germline CDR1 and CDR2 sequences are SGHVS and FQNEAQ. The CDR3 has 15 residues. The V and J ends lost 4 bases and 2 bases respectively, with 15 bases between them. Supplemented by reference TRBV7-8 and TRBJ2-7, the full variable domain reads GAGVSQSPRYKVAKRGQDVALRCDPISGHVSLFWYQQALGQGPEFLTYFQNEAQLDKSGLPSDRFFAERPEGSVSTLKIQRTQQEDSAVYLCASSSKDRLTYEQYFGPGTRLTVT.

V usage is TRBV28 and J usage is TRBJ2-7, with 7 bases lining up with TRBD2. Germline lookup yields CDR1 MDHEN and CDR2 SYDVKM. After removal of 4 bases from V and 0 bases from J, the junction contained 12 bases not matched to a gene. The CDR3 totals 17 residues. The CDR3 sequence: CASSSPRAGAFSYEQYF. CDR3 DNA sequence: TGTGCCAGCAGTTCCCCGCGTGCGGGAGCTTTCTCCTACGAGCAGTACTTC.

In its sample, this clone was seen once. The rearrangement uses TRBV7-7 and TRBJ2-7; D is possibly TRBD1 (8 bases). CDR3 size: 15 residues. V was pared by 5 bases and J by 1 base, with 15 bases between. Per germline, CDR1 SSHAT and CDR2 FNYEAQ (reference sequence). This chain's CDR3 is CASSAGQGGSYEQYF. DNA of the CDR3: TGTGCCAGCAGCGCAGGACAGGGAGGGTCCTACGAGCAGTACTTC.

The rearrangement links TRBV6-2 or TRBV6-3 to TRBJ1-1; D gene uncertain. Germline CDR1 MNHEY, CDR2 SVGEGT. Trimming removed 3 bases at V and 7 bases at J, with 9 bases between. This CDR3 is 12 amino acids long. The CDR3 DNA reads as TGTGCCAGCAGTTATTTAGCCAGTGAAGCTTTCTTT. Translating gives CASSYLASEAFF.

CDR3 nucleotides: TGTGCCAGCAGTGAAAGCAGGGAAAAAGGCTACACCTTC. Translating it yields CASSESREKGYTF. V usage is TRBV6-1 and J usage is TRBJ1-2, with a tentative D call TRBD1 (5 bases). The CDR3 runs 13 residues. Germline CDR1 is MNHNS and CDR2 is SASEGT. V lost 2 bases and J 8 bases, leaving 12 bases between the germline ends.

J is TRBJ1-2 and V is TRBV21-1; the tabulated D call, TRBD1, remains unverified against the DNA. TRBV21-1 is recorded as a pseudogene. The CDR3 spans 14 residues. The DNA for the CDR3 is TGTGCCAGCAGCAAAAGGTTGACAGGGTTCGGCTACACCTTC. This gives the protein CASSKRLTGFGYTF.